One sample yielded the 24 T cell receptor beta chains listed below, sequenced in a study of regulatory T cells in long-lasting Graves disease (dated by TCRdb to about 2021). Receptors were amplified or captured by multiplex PCR. The run used an Illumina HiSeq 4000. TCR beta libraries were built with iRepertoire HTBI primers and Arm-PCR amplification of CDR3 regions. Through fastp at Q25 and MiXCR, TCRdb rebuilt clones from the public reads, retaining in-frame beta chains. Here each entry gathers all rows of one CDR3 protein and keeps the most common genes and DNA. The sample table contains 350,000 to 450,000 distinct CDR3 sequences; only one count was recorded for about a fifth of them. The ten largest account for under 25% of the sample. Per the publication, the time point label means: persistent/refractory GD, antithyroid drugs over 5 years with positive TRAb. For both TCR sequencing and RNA sequencing, RNA was extracted from PBMCs in TRIzol.

The material sequenced was peripheral blood mononuclear cells (PBMCs), taken when the disease was refractory, from a patient treated with antithyroid drugs. Receptors were obtained from a female donor with Graves disease.

This clonotype was recorded at least ten times. CDR3 sequence reads: CSARGFGQGETQYF. As DNA, the CDR3 is TGCAGTGCTAGAGGGTTCGGGCAGGGAGAGACCCAGTACTTC. The chain carries TRBV20-1 and TRBJ2-5; D may be TRBD1 (5 bases). This CDR3 is built from 14 residues. Trimming stripped 1 base from V and 4 bases from J, with 13 bases between. The germline gives CDR1 DFQATT, CDR2 SNEGSKA (reference sequence).

The V call is TRBV4-3, the J call TRBJ2-5; D remains ambiguous. The CDR3 contains 15 residues. Trimming left V 0 bases short and J 3 bases short, with 11 bases between. The germline V gene has CDR1 LGHNA and CDR2 YSLEER. CDR3 sequence (DNA): TGCGCCAGCAGCCAAGAGACCTGGCAAAAAGAGACCCAGTACTTC. Protein product: CASSQETWQKETQYF.

The chain combines TRBV20-1 with TRBJ2-7; 7 nucleotides align to TRBD2. V lost 5 bases and J lost 2; bases outside the gene matches: 6. The CDR3 has 13 amino acids. Germline values: CDR1 DFQATT, CDR2 SNEGSKA (reference sequence). The chain's CDR3 is CSAVWGGAYEQYF. CDR3 nucleotide sequence: TGCAGTGCTGTGTGGGGGGGGGCCTACGAGCAGTACTTC.

This clonotype has only a few counts. The chain recombines TRBV19 with TRBJ2-7; tentative D call: TRBD1 (6 bases). V lost 3 bases, J lost 3 bases, and 9 bases lay in between. The CDR3 is 13 amino acids. CDR1 and CDR2 (germline): LNHDA, SQIVND (reference sequence). The CDR3, as DNA: TGTGCCAGTAGTATCCAGGGGAGCTACGAGCAGTACTTC. Translated, it gives CASSIQGSYEQYF.

The chain links TRBV19 to TRBJ2-2; D might be TRBD1 (5 bases). Germline lookup yields CDR1 LNHDA and CDR2 SQIVND (reference sequence). V was shortened by 9 bases and J by 1 base, with 12 bases between the two germline ends. This CDR3 has 14 amino acids. As DNA, the CDR3 is TGTGCCAGCCTACGGACACAGAACACCGGGGAGCTGTTTTTT. It is translated as CASLRTQNTGELFF. The full variable domain, completed using reference TRBV19 and TRBJ2-2, is DGGITQSPKYLFRKEGQNVTLSCEQNLNHDAMYWYRQDPGQGLRLIYYSQIVNDFQKGDIAEGYSVSREKKESFPLTVTSAQKNPTAFYLCASLRTQNTGELFFGEGSRLTVL.

In its sample, this clonotype was seen once. The V and J genes are TRBV5-1 and TRBJ2-7; TRBD2 agrees at 8 bases. The J segment lost 0 bases and the V segment lost 2 bases, leaving 4 bases of the junction unmatched. This CDR3 has 15 residues. Germline V gives CDR1 SGHRS, CDR2 YFSETQ. The CDR3 is CASSFRTSTSYEQYF. The CDR3 DNA reads TGCGCCAGCAGCTTCCGGACTAGCACCTCCTACGAGCAGTACTTC.

At least ten counts were recorded for this clonotype. V is TRBV12-3 or TRBV12-4 and J is TRBJ2-7, with 8 bases that match TRBD2. With 5 bases clipped from V and 6 bases from J, the junction kept 9 bases outside the gene matches. The CDR3 has 14 amino acids. CDR3 nucleotides: TGTGCCAGCAGTCCAACAGGACTAGCATCCGAGCAGTACTTC. Protein: CASSPTGLASEQYF.

This clonotype showed up just a few times. Sequence at one end of the junction differs from germline and may be a read error. The chain recombines TRBV20-1 with TRBJ2-7, with D maybe TRBD2 (5 bases). This CDR3 spans 11 amino acids. Per germline, CDR1 DFQATT and CDR2 SNEGSKA (reference sequence). The CDR3 nucleotides are TGCAGTGCTAGAATAGGAGGACCCGATTCATTC. Its protein product is CSARIGGPDSF.

This clonotype was found many times. V and J are TRBV2 and TRBJ2-7, with a tentative D call TRBD1 (6 bases). V was pared by 6 bases and J by 7 bases, with 19 bases between. CDR1 and CDR2 from the germline V gene are SNHLY and FYNNEI. The CDR3 is 14 residues long. Here the CDR3 DNA reads TGTGCCAGCAGAGGGGGAGTAGGTTTCGGGGAGCAGTACTTC. Its protein is CASRGGVGFGEQYF.

This chain connects TRBV7-8 to TRBJ1-1; D gene uncertain. V was clipped by 3 bases and J by 6 bases, with 11 bases between them. Per the germline V gene, CDR1 is SGHVS and CDR2 is FQNEAQ. The CDR3 consists of 13 residues. The CDR3 spells CASSFYSIPEAFF. The CDR3 DNA follows: TGTGCCAGCAGCTTTTATTCCATACCTGAAGCTTTCTTT.

This clonotype came up a few times. Since a much larger clone is just one base distant, this may be a read error. This sequence joins TRBV7-2 and TRBJ2-7; maybe TRBD2 (5 bases). Germline V CDR1 and CDR2: SGHTA, FQGNSA. The CDR3 runs to 14 residues. V was pared by 4 bases and J by 3 bases, with 13 bases between. The CDR3 DNA reads TGTGCCAGCAGCTCTGTCAACGGGAACTACGAGCAGTACTTC. This sequence encodes CASSSVNGNYEQYF.

The rearrangement joins TRBV27 to TRBJ1-2; the D gene is possibly TRBD1 (5 bases). Germline V CDR1 and CDR2: MNHEY, SMNVEV (reference sequence). V was clipped by 4 bases and J by 4 bases, with 10 bases between them. This CDR3 is 13 amino acids long. CDR3 nucleotide sequence: TGTGCCAGCAGTTGGGGCAGCGGCTATGGCTACACCTTC. As protein: CASSWGSGYGYTF.

This clonotype has only a few counts. The chain recombines TRBV30 with TRBJ2-7, with TRBD1 matching over 8 bases. The CDR3 totals 14 residues. Germline V gives CDR1 GTSNPN, CDR2 SVGIG (reference sequence). After removal of 5 bases from V and 0 bases from J, the junction contained 6 bases not matched to a gene. The CDR3 is CAWDRGQSSYEQYF. In DNA form, the CDR3 reads TGTGCCTGGGACAGGGGCCAGAGCTCCTACGAGCAGTACTTC.

This clonotype was picked up a small number of times. Just one base apart from a much larger clone, this may be a read error. The CDR3 sequence is CASSPSSGTSYEQYF. The CDR3 DNA reads as TGTGCCAGCAGCCCGTCTAGCGGGACATCCTACGAGCAGTACTTC. The chain carries TRBV6-1 and TRBJ2-7, with 9 bases identical to TRBD2. CDR3 length equals 15 residues. Germline lookup yields CDR1 MNHNS and CDR2 SASEGT. J was trimmed by 1 base and V by 6 bases; bases with no gene match: 7.

The rearrangement uses TRBV28 and TRBJ1-5; TRBD1 agrees at 7 bases. From germline, CDR1 is MDHEN and CDR2 SYDVKM. The CDR3 extends over 14 amino acids. J gave up 11 bases and V 6 bases, and 13 bases lay outside the gene matches. The CDR3 DNA is TGTGCCAGCAGCTCCGGGACAGTATCAGCGGCCCAGCATTTT. Translated, it gives CASSSGTVSAAQHF. The whole variable domain, remainder taken from reference TRBV28 and TRBJ1-5, is DVKVTQSSRYLVKRTGEKVFLECVQDMDHENMFWYRQDPGLGLRLIYFSYDVKMKEKGDIPEGYSVSREKKERFSLILESASTNQTSMYLCASSSGTVSAAQHFGDGTRLSIL.

The CDR3 DNA reads TGTGCCAGCAGCTTAGGGACTATCTCCGGGGAGCTGTTTTTT. It specifies CASSLGTISGELFF. The chain combines TRBV7-2 with TRBJ2-2; tentatively, D is TRBD2 (6 bases). The V gene lost 1 base and the J gene lost 6 bases, with 9 bases spanning the gap. This CDR3 is 14 amino acids long. Germline V gives CDR1 SGHTA, CDR2 FQGNSA.

This clonotype was found a few times. This chain uses TRBV30 with TRBJ2-7; 7 positions match TRBD2. Germline V gene lookup returns CDR1 GTSNPN and CDR2 SVGIG (reference sequence). J lost 3 bases, V lost 4 bases, and 6 bases had no gene match. This CDR3 comprises 13 residues. Here the CDR3 DNA reads TGTGCCTGGATCCCCAGCGGGATCTACGAGCAGTACTTC. This encodes CAWIPSGIYEQYF.

The rearrangement links TRBV3-1 to TRBJ2-7; 8 bases are a match to TRBD2. Germline CDR1 is LGHDT and CDR2 is YNNKEL (reference sequence). The CDR3 spans 15 residues. V trimming: 3 bases; J trimming: 4 bases; junction bases outside the gene matches: 8. This chain's CDR3 is CASSQEAGELYEQYF. The CDR3 region has the DNA TGTGCCAGCAGCCAGGAAGCGGGAGAGCTTTACGAGCAGTACTTC.

This clonotype was detected ten times or more. The J gene is TRBJ1-2, the V gene TRBV11-2; maybe TRBD1 (6 bases). CDR3 size: 15 residues. Per the germline V gene, CDR1 is SGHAT and CDR2 is FQNNGV. Between the trimmed V and J ends, which lost 5 bases and 4 bases, there was a span of 17 bases. The CDR3 nucleotides are TGTGCCAGCAGCCCCGACTTCAGGGGCCTCTATGGCTACACCTTC. Translated, it gives CASSPDFRGLYGYTF.

The table lists this clonotype with many counts. The V call is TRBV7-9, the J call TRBJ1-4, with D maybe TRBD1 (5 bases). The CDR3 sequence is 13 residues long. Germline assignment: CDR1 SEHNR and CDR2 FQNEAQ (reference sequence). V was trimmed by 6 bases and J by 11 bases, leaving 16 bases between them. CDR3 amino acids: CASSRGIGGKLFF. Here the CDR3 DNA reads TGTGCCAGCAGTAGGGGAATCGGAGGGAAACTGTTTTTT.

This clonotype was observed a handful of times. The chain uses TRBV5-6 and TRBJ1-1, with TRBD1 identical over 10 bases. The J segment lost 5 bases and the V segment lost 4 bases, leaving 8 bases of the junction unmatched. CDR1 is SGHDT, CDR2 YYEEEE, per germline. The CDR3 is 15 amino acids. This CDR3 reads CASSRPRQGATEAFF. The CDR3 bases are TGTGCCAGCAGCCGACCCCGACAGGGGGCTACTGAAGCTTTCTTT.

The J gene is TRBJ2-7, the V gene TRBV5-1, with 10 bases that match TRBD1. Germline lookup yields CDR1 SGHRS and CDR2 YFSETQ. The CDR3 runs to 14 residues. Losses at the gene ends were 5 bases for V and 7 bases for J; bases not matched to a gene: 9. The CDR3 here is CASSFTGTGEEQYF. Written as DNA, the CDR3 is TGCGCCAGCAGTTTTACCGGGACAGGGGAAGAGCAGTACTTC.

The J gene is TRBJ1-1, the V gene TRBV14; 8 bases map to TRBD1. V dropped 2 bases and J dropped 4; count of bases not matched to a gene: 6. There are 15 residues in the CDR3. Per the germline V gene, CDR1 is SGHDN and CDR2 is FVKESK. DNA for the CDR3: TGTGCCAGCAGCCAAAGAACAGGGGGAGCCACTGAAGCTTTCTTT. Residues: CASSQRTGGATEAFF.

This clonotype showed up many times. V usage is TRBV11-2 and J usage is TRBJ1-1; D remains ambiguous. The germline V gene encodes CDR1 SGHAT and CDR2 FQNNGV. The CDR3 spans 14 residues. V dropped 3 bases and J dropped 1 base, with 9 bases sitting between them. The CDR3 protein is CASSLGIRNTEAFF. CDR3 in DNA: TGTGCCAGCAGCTTGGGCATCAGGAACACTGAAGCTTTCTTT.